The TCR beta chain under discussion was sequenced for a study of T cell responses to AZD1222 COVID-19 vaccine. About this clone itself: Antigen unknown.

Produced via immunoSEQ multiplex PCR; TCRdb's table is partial and in-frame only. Of under 150,000 clones in the sample, about 92% were seen once. Germline loops: CDR1 GTSNPN, CDR2 SVGIG (reference sequence). CDR3 size: 15 residues. V lost 3 bases, J lost 3 bases, and 7 bases stayed unmatched. Whole-study findings and limits: Donor demographics were predominantly white British with a female majority; clonal diversity may be underestimated.

This chain links TRBV30 with TRBJ2-7; TRBD2 agrees at 11 bases. The source was peripheral blood, collected on day 0 of AZD1222 vaccination. The sequence derives from an adult in good health. The CDR3 region is CAWRNPGLAVYEQYF. The DNA of the CDR3 is TGTGCCTGGAGGAACCCGGGACTAGCGGTCTACGAGCAGTACTTC.